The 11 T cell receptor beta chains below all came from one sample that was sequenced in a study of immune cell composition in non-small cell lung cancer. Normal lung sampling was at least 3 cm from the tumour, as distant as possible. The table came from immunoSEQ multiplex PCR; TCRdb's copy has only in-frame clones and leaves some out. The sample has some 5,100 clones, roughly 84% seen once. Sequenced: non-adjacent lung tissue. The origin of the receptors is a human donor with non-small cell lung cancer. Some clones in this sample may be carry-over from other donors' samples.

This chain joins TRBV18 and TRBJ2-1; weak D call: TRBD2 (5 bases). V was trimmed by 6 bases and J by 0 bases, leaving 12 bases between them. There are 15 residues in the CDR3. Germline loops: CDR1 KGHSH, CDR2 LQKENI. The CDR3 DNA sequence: TGTGCCAGCTCCCTTCGGGATGTCTCCTACAATGAGCAGTTCTTC. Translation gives CASSLRDVSYNEQFF.

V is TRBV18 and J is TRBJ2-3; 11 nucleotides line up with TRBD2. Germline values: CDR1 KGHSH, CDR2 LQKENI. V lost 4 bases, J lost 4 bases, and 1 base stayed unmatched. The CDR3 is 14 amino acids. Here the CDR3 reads CASSLAGGPDTQYF. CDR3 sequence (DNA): TGTGCCAGCTCACTAGCGGGGGGGCCAGATACGCAGTATTTT.

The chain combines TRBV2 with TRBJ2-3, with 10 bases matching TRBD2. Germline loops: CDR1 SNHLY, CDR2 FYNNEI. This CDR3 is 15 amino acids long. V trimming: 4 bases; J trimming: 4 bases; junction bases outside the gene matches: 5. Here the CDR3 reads CASSASGGAADTQYF. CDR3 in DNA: TGTGCCAGCAGTGCCAGCGGGGGGGCTGCAGATACGCAGTATTTT.

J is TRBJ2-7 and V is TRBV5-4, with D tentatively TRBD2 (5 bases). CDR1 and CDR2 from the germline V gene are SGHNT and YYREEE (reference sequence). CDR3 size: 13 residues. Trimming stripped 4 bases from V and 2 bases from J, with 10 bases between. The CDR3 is CASSVGNTYEQYF. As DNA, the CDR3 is TGTGCCAGCAGCGTCGGGAACACCTACGAGCAGTACTTC.

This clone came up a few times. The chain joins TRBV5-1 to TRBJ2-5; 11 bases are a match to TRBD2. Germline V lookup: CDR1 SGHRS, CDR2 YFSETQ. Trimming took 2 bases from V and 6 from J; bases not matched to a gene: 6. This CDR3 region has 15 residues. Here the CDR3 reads CASSFSGGAEKTQYF. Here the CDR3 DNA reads TGCGCCAGCAGCTTTAGCGGGGGGGCGGAAAAGACCCAGTACTTC.

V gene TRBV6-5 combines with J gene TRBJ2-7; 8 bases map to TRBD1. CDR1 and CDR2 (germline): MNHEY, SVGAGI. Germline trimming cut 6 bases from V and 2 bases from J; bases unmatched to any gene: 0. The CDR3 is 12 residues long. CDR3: CASRTGAYEQYF. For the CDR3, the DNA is TGTGCCAGCAGGACAGGGGCCTACGAGCAGTACTTC.

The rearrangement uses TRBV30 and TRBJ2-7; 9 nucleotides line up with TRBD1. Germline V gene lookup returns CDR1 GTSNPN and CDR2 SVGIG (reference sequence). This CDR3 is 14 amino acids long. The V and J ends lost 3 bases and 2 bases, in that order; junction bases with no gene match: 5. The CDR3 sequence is CAWRKGTGTYEQYF. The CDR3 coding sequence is TGTGCCTGGAGAAAGGGGACAGGGACCTACGAGCAGTACTTC.

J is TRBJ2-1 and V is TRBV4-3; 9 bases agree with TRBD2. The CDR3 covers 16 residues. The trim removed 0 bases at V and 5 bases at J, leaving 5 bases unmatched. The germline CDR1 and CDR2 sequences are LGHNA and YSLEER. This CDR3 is CASSQDGLAGHNEQFF. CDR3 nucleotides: TGCGCCAGCAGCCAAGATGGGCTAGCGGGGCACAATGAGCAGTTCTTC.

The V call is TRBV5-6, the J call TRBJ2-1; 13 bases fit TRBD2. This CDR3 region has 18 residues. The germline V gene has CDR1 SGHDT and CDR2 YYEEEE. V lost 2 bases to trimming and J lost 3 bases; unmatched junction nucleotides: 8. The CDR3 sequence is CASSLLTSGGTNYNEQFF. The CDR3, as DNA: TGTGCCAGCAGCTTACTGACTAGCGGGGGGACCAACTACAATGAGCAGTTCTTC.

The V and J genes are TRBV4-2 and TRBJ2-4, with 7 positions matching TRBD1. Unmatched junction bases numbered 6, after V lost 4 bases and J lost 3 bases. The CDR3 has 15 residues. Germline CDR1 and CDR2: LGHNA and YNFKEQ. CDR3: CASSRDRDSKNIQYF. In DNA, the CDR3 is TGTGCCAGCAGCCGGGACCGGGACAGCAAAAACATTCAGTACTTC.

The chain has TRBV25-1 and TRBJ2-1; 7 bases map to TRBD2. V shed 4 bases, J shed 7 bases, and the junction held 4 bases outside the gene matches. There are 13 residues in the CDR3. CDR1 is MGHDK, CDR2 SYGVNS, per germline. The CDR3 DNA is TGTGCCAGCAGTGTTGGGGGGGTAAATGAGCAGTTCTTC. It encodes CASSVGGVNEQFF.